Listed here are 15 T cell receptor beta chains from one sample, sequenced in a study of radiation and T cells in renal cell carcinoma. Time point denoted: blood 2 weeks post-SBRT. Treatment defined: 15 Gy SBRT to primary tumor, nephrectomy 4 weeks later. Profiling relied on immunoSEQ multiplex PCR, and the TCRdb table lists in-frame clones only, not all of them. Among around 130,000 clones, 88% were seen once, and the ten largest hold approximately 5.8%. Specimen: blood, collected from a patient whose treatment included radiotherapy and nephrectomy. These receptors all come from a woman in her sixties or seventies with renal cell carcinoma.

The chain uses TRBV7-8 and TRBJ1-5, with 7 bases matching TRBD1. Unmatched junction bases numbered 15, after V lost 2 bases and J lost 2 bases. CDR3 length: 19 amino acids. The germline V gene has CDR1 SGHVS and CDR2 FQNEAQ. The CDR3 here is CASSLFSRKGAGGNQPQHF. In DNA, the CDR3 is TGTGCCAGCAGCTTATTTAGTCGGAAGGGGGCTGGTGGCAATCAGCCCCAGCATTTT. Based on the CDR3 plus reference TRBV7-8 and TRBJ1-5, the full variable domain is GAGVSQSPRYKVAKRGQDVALRCDPISGHVSLFWYQQALGQGPEFLTYFQNEAQLDKSGLPSDRFFAERPEGSVSTLKIQRTQQEDSAVYLCASSLFSRKGAGGNQPQHFGDGTRLSIL.

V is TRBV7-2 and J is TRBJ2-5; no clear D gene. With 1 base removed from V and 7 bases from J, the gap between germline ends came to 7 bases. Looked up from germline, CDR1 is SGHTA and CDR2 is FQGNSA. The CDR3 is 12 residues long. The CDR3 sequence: CASSLVAGTQYF. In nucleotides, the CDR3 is TGTGCCAGCAGCTTAGTCGCCGGGACCCAGTACTTC.

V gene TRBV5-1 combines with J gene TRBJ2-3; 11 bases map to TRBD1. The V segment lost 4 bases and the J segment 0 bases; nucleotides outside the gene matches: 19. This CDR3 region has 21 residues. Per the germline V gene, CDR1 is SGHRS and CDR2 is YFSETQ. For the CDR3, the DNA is TGCGCCAGCAGCACCCCCCTACCCCAGGGACAGGGGGGTCTTAGCACAGATACGCAGTATTTT. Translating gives CASSTPLPQGQGGLSTDTQYF.

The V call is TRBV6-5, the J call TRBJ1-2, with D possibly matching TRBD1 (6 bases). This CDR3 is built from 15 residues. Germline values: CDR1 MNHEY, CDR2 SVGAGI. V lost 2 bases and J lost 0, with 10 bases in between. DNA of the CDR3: TGTGCCAGCAGTTACAGGGACACCCCTAACTATGGCTACACCTTC. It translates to CASSYRDTPNYGYTF.

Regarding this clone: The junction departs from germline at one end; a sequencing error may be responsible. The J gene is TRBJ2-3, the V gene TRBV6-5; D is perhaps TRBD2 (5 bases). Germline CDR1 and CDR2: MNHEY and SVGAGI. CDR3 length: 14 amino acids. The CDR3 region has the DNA TGTGCCAGCAGATACTTGGAGGGCACAGATACGCAGTATTTT. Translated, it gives CASRYLEGTDTQYF.

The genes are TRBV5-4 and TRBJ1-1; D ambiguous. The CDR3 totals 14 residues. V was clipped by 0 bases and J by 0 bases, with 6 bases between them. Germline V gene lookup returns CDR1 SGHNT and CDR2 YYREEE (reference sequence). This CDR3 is CASSLGQMNTEAFF. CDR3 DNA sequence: TGTGCCAGCAGCTTGGGGCAGATGAACACTGAAGCTTTCTTT.

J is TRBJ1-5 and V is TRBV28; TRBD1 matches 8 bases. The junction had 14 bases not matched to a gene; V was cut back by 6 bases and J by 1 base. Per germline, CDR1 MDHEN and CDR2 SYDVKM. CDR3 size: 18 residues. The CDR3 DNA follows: TGTGCCAGCAGACCCGACAGGGGCGGGGTGAGAAGCAATCAGCCCCAGCATTTT. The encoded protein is CASRPDRGGVRSNQPQHF. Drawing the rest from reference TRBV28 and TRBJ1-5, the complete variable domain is DVKVTQSSRYLVKRTGEKVFLECVQDMDHENMFWYRQDPGLGLRLIYFSYDVKMKEKGDIPEGYSVSREKKERFSLILESASTNQTSMYLCASRPDRGGVRSNQPQHFGDGTRLSIL.

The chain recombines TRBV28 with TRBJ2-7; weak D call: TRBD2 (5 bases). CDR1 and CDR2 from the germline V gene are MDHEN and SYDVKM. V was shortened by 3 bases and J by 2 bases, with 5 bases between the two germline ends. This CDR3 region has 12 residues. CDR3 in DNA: TGTGCCAGCAGTTTCGGGGCCTACGAGCAGTACTTC. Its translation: CASSFGAYEQYF.

In DNA, the CDR3 is TGTGCCAGCAGTGAGGGGGGGAGCACAGATACGCAGTATTTT. Translated: CASSEGGSTDTQYF. This sequence joins TRBV25-1 and TRBJ2-3, with 7 positions matching TRBD2. The CDR3 is made up of 14 amino acids. Germline CDR1 MGHDK, CDR2 SYGVNS. The V and J ends lost 3 bases and 0 bases, in that order; junction bases with no gene match: 0.

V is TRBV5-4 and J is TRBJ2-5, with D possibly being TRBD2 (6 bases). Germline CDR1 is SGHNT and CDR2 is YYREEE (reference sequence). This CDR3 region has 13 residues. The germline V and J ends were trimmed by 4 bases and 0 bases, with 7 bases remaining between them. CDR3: CASSRGNQETQYF. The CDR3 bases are TGTGCCAGCAGCCGGGGGAACCAAGAGACCCAGTACTTC.

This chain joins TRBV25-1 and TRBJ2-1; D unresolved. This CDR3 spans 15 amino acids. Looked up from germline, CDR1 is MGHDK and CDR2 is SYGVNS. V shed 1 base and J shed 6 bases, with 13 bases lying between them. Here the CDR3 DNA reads TGTGCCAGCAGTGAATTGGATCCTAGTGCCAATGAGCAGTTCTTC. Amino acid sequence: CASSELDPSANEQFF.

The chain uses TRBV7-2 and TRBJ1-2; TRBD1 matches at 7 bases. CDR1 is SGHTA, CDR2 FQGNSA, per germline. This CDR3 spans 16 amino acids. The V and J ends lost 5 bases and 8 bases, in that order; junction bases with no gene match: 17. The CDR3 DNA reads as TGTGCCAGCAGCCAGAAAGGAGCAGGGGGAACTTACGGCTACACCTTC. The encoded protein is CASSQKGAGGTYGYTF.

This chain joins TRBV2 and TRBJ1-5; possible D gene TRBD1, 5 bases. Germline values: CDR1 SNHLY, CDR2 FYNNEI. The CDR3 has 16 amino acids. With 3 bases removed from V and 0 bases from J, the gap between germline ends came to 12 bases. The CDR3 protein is CASSENIGVSNQPQHF. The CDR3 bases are TGTGCCAGCAGTGAGAATATAGGGGTTAGCAATCAGCCCCAGCATTTT.

In nucleotides, the CDR3 is TGCGCCAGCAGCTTGTCCCAAGAGACCCAGTACTTC. Amino acid sequence: CASSLSQETQYF. The rearrangement uses TRBV5-1 and TRBJ2-5; D remains ambiguous. This CDR3 has 12 amino acids. Trimming shortened V by 1 base and J by 1 base, and 2 bases separated the two germline ends. CDR1 is SGHRS and CDR2 is YFSETQ in the germline V gene.

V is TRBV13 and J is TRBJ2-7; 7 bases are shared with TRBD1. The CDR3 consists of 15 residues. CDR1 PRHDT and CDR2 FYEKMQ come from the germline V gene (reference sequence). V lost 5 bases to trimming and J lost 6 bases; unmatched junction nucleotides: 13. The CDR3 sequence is CASSHRARGLLEQYF. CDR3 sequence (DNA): TGTGCCAGCAGCCACAGGGCAAGGGGGCTACTCGAGCAGTACTTC.